This T cell receptor beta chain was profiled in a study of PD-L1 blockade in urothelial cancer. Turning to the study itself: In the patient group, about 85% of the roughly 29 were males with bladder-origin urothelial cancer. Patients had been given 0 to 3 earlier chemotherapy regimens. Investigators checked blood 3 weeks (second dose) and 6 weeks after treatment start. The median number of T cells present in blood samples was some 140,000.

Clones were sequenced by immunoSEQ multiplex PCR, and TCRdb holds only the in-frame ones, with some missing. The sample yields some 100,000 clones, 90% to 95% seen once. This CDR3 comprises 12 residues. V lost 8 bases to trimming and J lost 5 bases, with 10 bases between them. Per germline, CDR1 MNHEY and CDR2 SVGAGI. Material: PBMCs, obtained around atezolizumab (anti-PD-L1) treatment. This sequence was found in an elderly woman with urothelial cancer. This chain joins TRBV6-5 and TRBJ1-5; D is ambiguous. The CDR3, as DNA: TGTGCCAGCGGGCCTACCGATCAGCCCCAGCATTTT. Protein: CASGPTDQPQHF.